This T cell receptor beta chain came from a study of blood T cell repertoires in COVID-19 (dated by TCRdb to between 2020 and 2021). With regard to the full study: Samples from collaborators originated in the United States, Italy and Spain and spanned both the acute and convalescent phases of COVID-19. The material from the prospective study consisted of cDNA or gDNA derived from T cells, B-cell-depleted T cells, or PBMCs. The repertoires were made available in a free public database intended to serve as a resource for research on the immune response to SARS-CoV-2. Where available, HLA class I and class II types were taken from metadata supplied by the sample provider and were not determined by assay-based typing. The dataset comprised deeply sampled blood TCRbeta repertoires from subjects exposed to, actively infected with, or recovered from COVID-19. Nearly every sample came with metadata listing a de-identified subject ID, COVID-19 status, age in years and sex. Samples were obtained from the ongoing ImmuneRACE study (first 160 participants) and from roughly 1,300 subjects provided by 6 global collaborators. Results the study describes overall, beyond this receptor: Clinical and demographic metadata were provided uncurated, with the amount varying by source and participant.

This clone was recorded only once. Its cognate antigen has yet to be identified. Base qualities are missing; no much larger clone stands one base away. This specimen includes other DNA sequences encoding the same CDR3. Another Seattle source contributed samples from volunteer blood donors who had recovered from COVID-19. The collaborating institutions used their own protocols to collect whole blood in K2EDTA tubes. For TCRbeta analysis, collaborators shipped samples in one of three forms: frozen whole blood, isolated PBMCs, or DNA extracted from either of those sample types. The cysteine opens and the phenylalanine closes a CDR3 of 12 amino acids. Left in the record is the CDR3 DNA by itself, 36 bases read in frame from the first base. The trim is 3 bases for V and 3 bases for J, with a gap of 6 bases between the germline ends. The immunoSEQ Assay, a bias-controlled multiplex PCR, was used to amplify TCRbeta CDR3 regions from genomic DNA. On the study's bioinformatics: The number of nucleated cells in each sample was estimated by amplification of reference gene primers within the assay. Sequence reads were collapsed and filtered to measure the absolute abundance of every unique TCRbeta CDR3 rearrangement. Productive Simpson clonality was computed per sample as the square root of Simpson's diversity index over productive rearrangements. TCRdb stores this immuneACCESS table with in-frame sequences only. Part of the clones is absent; in the studies checked, under half of the shortfall reflects unresolved V genes, and no reason is known for the rest. That table is the source of V, J and clone size, and D and trimming were worked out from the DNA. For this sample there are hundreds of thousands of clones; under 90% appear just once. The ten largest clones capture over 9% of the sample.

This receptor chain uses TRBV12-3 or TRBV12-4 and TRBJ2-7; a tentative D match to TRBD2 spans 6 bases. Sample: peripheral blood. This sequence originates from a woman between 45 and 65 years old who had recovered from COVID-19. The DNA sequence follows: TGTGCCAGCAGTTTGGGACTCTACGAGCAGTACTTC. It translates to CASSLGLYEQYF.